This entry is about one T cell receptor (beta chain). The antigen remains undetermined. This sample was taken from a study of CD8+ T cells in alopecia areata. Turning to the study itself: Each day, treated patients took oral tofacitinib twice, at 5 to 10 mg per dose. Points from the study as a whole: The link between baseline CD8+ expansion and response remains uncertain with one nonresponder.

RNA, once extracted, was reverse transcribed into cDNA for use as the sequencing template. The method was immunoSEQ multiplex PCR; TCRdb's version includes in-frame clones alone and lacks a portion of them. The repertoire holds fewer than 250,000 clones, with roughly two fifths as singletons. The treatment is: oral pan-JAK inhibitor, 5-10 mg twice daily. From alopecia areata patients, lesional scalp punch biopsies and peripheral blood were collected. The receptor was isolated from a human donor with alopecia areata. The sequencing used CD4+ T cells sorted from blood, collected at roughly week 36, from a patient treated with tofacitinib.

The CDR3 DNA follows: TGTGCCAGCAGCTCGACAGTTCGGGAGACCCAGTACTTC. This encodes CASSSTVRETQYF. This chain connects TRBV5-4 to TRBJ2-5; a weak D match, TRBD1 (5 bases). V shed 3 bases and J shed 5 bases, with 11 bases lying between them. The CDR3 has 13 amino acids. Germline V gives CDR1 SGHNT, CDR2 YYREEE (reference sequence).